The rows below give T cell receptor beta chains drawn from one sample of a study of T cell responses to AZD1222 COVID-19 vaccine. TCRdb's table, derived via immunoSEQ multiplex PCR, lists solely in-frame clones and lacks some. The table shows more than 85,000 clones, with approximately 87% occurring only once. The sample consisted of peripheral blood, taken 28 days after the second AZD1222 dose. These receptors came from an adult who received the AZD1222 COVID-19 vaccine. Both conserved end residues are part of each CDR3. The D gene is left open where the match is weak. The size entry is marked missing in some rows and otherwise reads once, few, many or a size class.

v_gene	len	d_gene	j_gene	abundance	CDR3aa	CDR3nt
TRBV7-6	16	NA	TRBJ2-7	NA	CASSLRRSAGSYEQYF	TGTGCCAGCAGCTTAAGAAGGTCGGCAGGGTCCTACGAGCAGTACTTC
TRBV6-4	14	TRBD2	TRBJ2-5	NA	CASSPTSGGETQYF	TGTGCCAGCAGCCCCACTAGCGGGGGGGAGACCCAGTACTTC
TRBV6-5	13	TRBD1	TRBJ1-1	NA	CASLQGIITEAFF	TGTGCCAGTCTACAGGGGATAATCACTGAAGCTTTCTTT
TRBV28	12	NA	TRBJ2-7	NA	CASSLLSSGQYF	TGTGCCAGCAGTTTATTGTCTTCTGGGCAGTACTTC
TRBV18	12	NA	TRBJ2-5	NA	CASSPGKETQYF	TGTGCCAGCTCACCGGGGAAAGAGACCCAGTACTTC
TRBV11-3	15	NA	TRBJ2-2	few	CASSGPTANTGELFF	TGTGCCAGCAGCGGGCCGACAGCGAACACCGGGGAGCTGTTTTTT
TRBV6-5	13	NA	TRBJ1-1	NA	CASLMGQNTEAFF	TGTGCCAGCTTGATGGGCCAGAACACTGAAGCTTTCTTT
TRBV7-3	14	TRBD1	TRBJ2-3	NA	CASSHRGREDTQYF	TGTGCCAGCAGCCACAGGGGGCGCGAAGATACGCAGTATTTT
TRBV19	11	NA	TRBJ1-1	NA	CASNTRGVSFF	TGTGCCAGTAATACACGCGGGGTTAGTTTCTTT
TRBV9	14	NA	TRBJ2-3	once	CASSLRWDTDTQYF	TGTGCCAGCAGCCTCCGGTGGGACACAGATACGCAGTATTTT
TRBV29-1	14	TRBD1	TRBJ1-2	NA	CSVGGQEDFYGYTF	TGCAGCGTTGGGGGACAGGAGGATTTCTATGGCTACACCTTC
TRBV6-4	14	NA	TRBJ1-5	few	CASSADSTNQPQHF	TGTGCCAGCAGTGCCGACAGTACCAATCAGCCCCAGCATTTT
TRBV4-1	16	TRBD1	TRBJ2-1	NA	CASSSKDRAREDEQFF	TGCGCCAGCAGCTCTAAAGACAGGGCAAGAGAGGATGAGCAGTTCTTC